The 5 T cell receptor beta chains below come from one sample, sequenced in a study of OX40 agonist ivuxolimab in advanced cancers. Libraries were prepared by immunoSEQ multiplex PCR; TCRdb keeps only in-frame clonotypes and omits some of them. Of 70,000 to 95,000 clones detected, around 80% appear once; the ten largest clones hold 1.1%. Sequenced here: CD4+ or CD8+ T cells sorted from blood, sampled in a trial of the OX40 agonist ivuxolimab. These receptors came from an adult with an advanced solid tumor such as melanoma, head and neck, liver or kidney cancer.

About this clone: A junction boundary mismatches the germline segment, possibly from a read error. Additional DNA sequences in this sample encode the identical CDR3. The gene calls are TRBV5-1 and TRBJ1-2, with 10 nucleotides matching TRBD1. CDR1 is SGHRS, CDR2 YFSETQ, per germline. The CDR3 is 13 residues long. The CDR3 sequence: CASSRDRGGGYTF. The CDR3 nucleotides are TGCGCCAGCAGCCGGGACAGGGGAGGCGGCTATACCTTC.

The gene calls are TRBV9 and TRBJ2-7; possible D gene TRBD1, 6 bases. CDR1 and CDR2 from the germline V gene are SGDLS and YYNGEE. Trimming shortened V by 0 bases and J by 5 bases, and 15 bases separated the two germline ends. The CDR3 extends over 15 amino acids. CDR3: CASSVASEGHHEQYF. The DNA of the CDR3 is TGTGCCAGCAGCGTAGCTTCAGAGGGACACCACGAGCAGTACTTC. Filled out from reference TRBV9 and TRBJ2-7, the complete variable domain reads DSGVTQTPKHLITATGQRVTLRCSPRSGDLSVYWYQQSLDQGLQFLIQYYNGEERAKGNILERFSAQQFPDLHSELNLSSLELGDSALYFCASSVASEGHHEQYFGPGTRLTVT.

With respect to this clone: Other DNA sequences in this specimen translate into the identical CDR3. This chain connects TRBV9 to TRBJ1-2, with D unresolved. Germline V gene data show CDR1 as SGDLS and CDR2 as YYNGEE. V lost 3 bases to trimming and J lost 0 bases, with 9 bases between them. The CDR3 contains 14 residues. For the CDR3, the DNA is TGTGCCAGCAGCGCGGGAGGATCTAACTATGGCTACACCTTC. The encoded protein is CASSAGGSNYGYTF. Filled out from reference TRBV9 and TRBJ1-2, the complete variable domain reads DSGVTQTPKHLITATGQRVTLRCSPRSGDLSVYWYQQSLDQGLQFLIQYYNGEERAKGNILERFSAQQFPDLHSELNLSSLELGDSALYFCASSAGGSNYGYTFGSGTRLTVV.

This chain links TRBV7-7 with TRBJ2-3; perhaps TRBD1 as D (6 bases). The CDR3 totals 16 residues. Germline CDR1 is SSHAT and CDR2 is FNYEAQ (reference sequence). V lost 1 base and J 5 bases, leaving 16 bases between the germline ends. The CDR3 DNA is TGTGCCAGCAGCTTAGGGGATGCAGGGGCGGGAGATACGCAGTATTTT. Its protein product is CASSLGDAGAGDTQYF.

The chain couples TRBV28 to TRBJ2-5; 7 bases are shared with TRBD2. This CDR3 has 13 amino acids. Germline CDR1 and CDR2: MDHEN and SYDVKM. V lost 8 bases to trimming and J lost 5 bases; unmatched junction nucleotides: 8. Here the CDR3 reads CASHGSGRETQYF. The CDR3 DNA reads TGTGCCAGCCATGGTTCCGGGAGGGAGACCCAGTACTTC.